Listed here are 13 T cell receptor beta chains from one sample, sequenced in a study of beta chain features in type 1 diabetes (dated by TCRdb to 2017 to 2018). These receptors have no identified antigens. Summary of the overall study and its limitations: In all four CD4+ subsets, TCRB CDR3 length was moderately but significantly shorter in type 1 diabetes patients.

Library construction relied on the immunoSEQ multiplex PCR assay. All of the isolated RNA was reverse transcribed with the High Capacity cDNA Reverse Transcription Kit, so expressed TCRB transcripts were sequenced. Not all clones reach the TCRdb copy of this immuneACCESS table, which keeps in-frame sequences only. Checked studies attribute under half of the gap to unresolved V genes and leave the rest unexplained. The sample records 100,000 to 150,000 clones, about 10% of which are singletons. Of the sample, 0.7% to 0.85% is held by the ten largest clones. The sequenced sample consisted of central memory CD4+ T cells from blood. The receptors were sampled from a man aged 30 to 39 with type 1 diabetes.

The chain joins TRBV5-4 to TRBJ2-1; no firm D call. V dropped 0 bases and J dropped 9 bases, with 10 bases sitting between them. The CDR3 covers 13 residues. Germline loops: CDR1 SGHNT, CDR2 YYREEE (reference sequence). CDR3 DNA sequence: TGTGCCAGCAGCTTGGATTCATCGGGTGAGCAGTTCTTC. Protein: CASSLDSSGEQFF.

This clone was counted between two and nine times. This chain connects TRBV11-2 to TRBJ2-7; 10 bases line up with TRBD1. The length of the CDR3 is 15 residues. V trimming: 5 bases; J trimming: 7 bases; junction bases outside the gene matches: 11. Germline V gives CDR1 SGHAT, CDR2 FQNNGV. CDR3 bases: TGTGCCAGCAGCCCGGTGACAGGGGGCACCCCTGAGCAGTACTTC. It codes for CASSPVTGGTPEQYF.

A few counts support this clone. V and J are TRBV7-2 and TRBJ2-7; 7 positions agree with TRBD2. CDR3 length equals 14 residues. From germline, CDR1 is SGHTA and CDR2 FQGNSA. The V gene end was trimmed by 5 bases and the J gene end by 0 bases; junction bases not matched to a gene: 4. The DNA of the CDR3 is TGTGCCAGCAGCCCAGGGACTAACTCCTACGAGCAGTACTTC. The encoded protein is CASSPGTNSYEQYF.

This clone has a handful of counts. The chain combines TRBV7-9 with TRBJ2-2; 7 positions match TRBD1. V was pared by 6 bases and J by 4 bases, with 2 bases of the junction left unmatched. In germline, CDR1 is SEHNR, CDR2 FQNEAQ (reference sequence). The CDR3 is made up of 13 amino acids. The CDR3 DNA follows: TGTGCCAGCAGTCGACAGGGCACCGGGGAGCTGTTTTTT. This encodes CASSRQGTGELFF.

The CDR3 loop reads CASSVQGAGANVLTF. As DNA, the CDR3 is TGCGCCAGCAGCGTACAGGGGGCTGGGGCCAACGTCCTGACTTTC. The genes are TRBV5-1 and TRBJ2-6; 8 nucleotides match TRBD1. The V gene's germline CDR1 is SGHRS and CDR2 YFSETQ. This CDR3 is 15 amino acids long. The junction had 2 bases not matched to a gene; V was cut back by 4 bases and J by 2 bases. Combining the CDR3 with reference TRBV5-1 and TRBJ2-6 gives the whole variable domain KAGVTQTPRYLIKTRGQQVTLSCSPISGHRSVSWYQQTPGQGLQFLFEYFSETQRNKGNFPGRFSGRQFSNSRSEMNVSTLELGDSALYLCASSVQGAGANVLTFGAGSRLTVL.

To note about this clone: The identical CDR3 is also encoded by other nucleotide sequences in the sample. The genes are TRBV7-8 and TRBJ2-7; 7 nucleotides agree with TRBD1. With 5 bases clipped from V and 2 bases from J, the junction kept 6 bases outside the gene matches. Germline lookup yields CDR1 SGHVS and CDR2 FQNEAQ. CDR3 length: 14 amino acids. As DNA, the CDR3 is TGTGCCAGCAGCCCCCGACAGGGCCCCTACGAGCAGTACTTC. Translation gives CASSPRQGPYEQYF.

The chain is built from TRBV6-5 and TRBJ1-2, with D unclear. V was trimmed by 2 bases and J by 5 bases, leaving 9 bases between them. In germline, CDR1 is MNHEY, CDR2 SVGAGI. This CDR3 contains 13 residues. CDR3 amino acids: CASSYDGGYGYTF. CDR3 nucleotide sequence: TGTGCCAGCAGTTACGACGGAGGGTATGGCTACACCTTC.

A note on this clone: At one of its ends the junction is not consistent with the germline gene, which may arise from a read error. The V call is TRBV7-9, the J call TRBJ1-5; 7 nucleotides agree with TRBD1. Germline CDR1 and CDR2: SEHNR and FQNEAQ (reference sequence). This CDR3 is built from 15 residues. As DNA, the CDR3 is TGCGCCAGCAGCCACTCCTACAGGGGAGGTCAGCCCCAGCATTTT. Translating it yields CASSHSYRGGQPQHF.

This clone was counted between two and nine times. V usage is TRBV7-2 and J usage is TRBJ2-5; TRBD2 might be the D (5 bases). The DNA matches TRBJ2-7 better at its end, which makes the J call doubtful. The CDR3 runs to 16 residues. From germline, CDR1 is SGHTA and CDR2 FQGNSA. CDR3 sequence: CASSHTAGYSTYEQYF. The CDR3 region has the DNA TGTGCCAGCAGCCACACGGCGGGTTACTCAACCTACGAGCAGTACTTC.

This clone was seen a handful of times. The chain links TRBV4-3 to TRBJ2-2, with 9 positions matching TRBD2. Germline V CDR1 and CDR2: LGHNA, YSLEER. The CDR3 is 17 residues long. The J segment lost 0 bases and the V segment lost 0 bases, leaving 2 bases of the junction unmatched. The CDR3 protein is CASSQEGLATNTGELFF. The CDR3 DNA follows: TGCGCCAGCAGCCAAGAAGGACTAGCGACGAACACCGGGGAGCTGTTTTTT.

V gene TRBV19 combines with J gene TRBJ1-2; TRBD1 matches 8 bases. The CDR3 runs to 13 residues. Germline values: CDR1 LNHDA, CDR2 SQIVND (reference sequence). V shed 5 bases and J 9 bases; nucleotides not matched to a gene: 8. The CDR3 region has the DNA TGTGCCAGTAGTGCGGACAGGGAGCGGAGCTACACCTTC. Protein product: CASSADRERSYTF. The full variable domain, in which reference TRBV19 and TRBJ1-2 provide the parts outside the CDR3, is DGGITQSPKYLFRKEGQNVTLSCEQNLNHDAMYWYRQDPGQGLRLIYYSQIVNDFQKGDIAEGYSVSREKKESFPLTVTSAQKNPTAFYLCASSADRERSYTFGSGTRLTVV.

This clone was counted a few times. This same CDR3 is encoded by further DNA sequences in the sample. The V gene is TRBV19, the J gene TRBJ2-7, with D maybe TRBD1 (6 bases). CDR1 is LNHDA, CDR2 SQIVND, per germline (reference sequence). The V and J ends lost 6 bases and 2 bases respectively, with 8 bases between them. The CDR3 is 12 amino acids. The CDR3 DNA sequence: TGTGCCAGTAGCCGGGACACCTACGAGCAGTACTTC. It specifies CASSRDTYEQYF.

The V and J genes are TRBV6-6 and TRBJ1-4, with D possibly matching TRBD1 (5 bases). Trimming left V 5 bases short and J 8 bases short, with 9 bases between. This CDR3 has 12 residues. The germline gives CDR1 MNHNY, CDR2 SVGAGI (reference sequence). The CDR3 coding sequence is TGTGCCAGCAGTGGGGGAGGGGAAAAACTGTTTTTT. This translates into CASSGGGEKLFF.